This T cell receptor (beta chain) was identified during a study of brain T cells in children with intractable seizures (dated by TCRdb to the early 2020s). Study-level background: As a first screen for immune gene transcripts, resected brain tissue from 53 pediatric epilepsy surgery cases was run on a NanoString immunology panel. Among the roughly 12 selected surgery cases, pre-surgery blood was additionally sequenced for eight, leaving four cases with brain tissue only.

Here is what the overall study found, with its caveats: Because pre- and post-surgery blood were sequenced to different depths, clones absent from the pre-surgery sample may reflect undersampling. Viral specificity was inferred only from CDR3 sequence similarity, and patients' HCMV serostatus was unknown.

The junction carries 15 bases between V and J, which are trimmed by 0 bases and 4 bases respectively. The germline V gene gives CDR1 as SGHAT and CDR2 as FQNNGV. Taken from cysteine to phenylalanine, the CDR3 has 16 residues. The sequence is cut down to CDR3 DNA, 48 bases in frame from base 1. The time point label, read with the paper, signifies: resected brain tissue, or blood drawn just prior to surgery. The surgery cases that showed the highest brain T cell transcript signatures were chosen for TCR beta chain sequencing of brain tissue, and of blood when it was available. Patients had been treated with at least one anti-epileptic drug before surgery. The TCR-sequenced patients were children whose drug-resistant epilepsy was caused by tuberous sclerosis complex, focal cortical dysplasia, Rasmussen encephalitis or hemimegalencephaly. Blood was drawn right before the epilepsy surgery. Bulk genomic DNA was extracted from unsorted brain tissue and whole blood with the Monarch genomic DNA purification kit.

Of note for this clone: Its antigen is currently not known. Base-call qualities are not available, and no considerably larger clone is one nucleotide away.

TCR beta chain sequences were generated from genomic DNA using the immunoSEQ assay. The original methods were these. CDR3 sequences that did not begin with the conserved framework cysteine at position 104 were removed by hand. Clonality was calculated as one minus the normalized Shannon's Diversity Index, with values ranging from 0 (maximal diversity) to 1 (oligoclonal). Chi-squared comparison-of-proportions tests assessed whether the same CDR3 differed in frequency between samples, such as brain versus blood. Public clonotypes were identified through searches of immuneACCESS, and similarity to known antiviral clonotypes was evaluated with the VDJdb browser. Held by TCRdb, this immuneACCESS table contains in-frame sequences only and omits some clones. Under half of the omission traces to an unresolved V gene where checked; the cause of the rest is unknown. That table supplies the V and J calls and clone size; D and trimming were determined from the DNA. In this sample the table shows 110,000 or so clones, around 94% of which occur a single time. The top ten clones comprise 3.8% of the sample.

The material sequenced was peripheral blood, taken at surgery. This TCR came from a boy less than two years old with hemimegalencephaly and intractable seizures. The chain employs TRBV11-2 and TRBJ2-5; a tentative D call is TRBD2 (7 bases match). Here is the DNA: TGTGCCAGCAGCTTAGAAGGGGGGGCTAGCGGAGAGACCCAGTACTTC. Its amino acids are CASSLEGGASGETQYF. With all but the CDR3 taken from the reference TRBV11-2 and TRBJ2-5 genes, the full variable domain is: EAGVAQSPRYKIIEKRQSVAFWCNPISGHATLYWYQQILGQGPKLLIQFQNNGVVDDSQLPKDRFSAERLKGVDSTLKIQPAKLEDSAVYLCASSLEGGASGETQYFGPGTRLLVL.